The 19 T cell receptor beta chains below were found in one sample sequenced in a study of naive and memory T cell subsets. Blood and skin TCR RNA was reverse transcribed with alpha and beta constant primers. From the 5' RACE reads, TCRdb called clonotypes with MiXCR, one entry per CDR3 protein. Of about 21,000 distinct CDR3 sequences detected, about 4% appear once; the ten largest clones hold 7% to 9.5%. RNA was extracted from 2.5 to 3 ml of whole blood of healthy adults. All receptors come from a male donor in good health.

This clonotype occurred many times. The J gene is TRBJ2-6, the V gene TRBV4-1; D call uncertain. Per the germline V gene, CDR1 is MGHRA and CDR2 is YSYEKL. Deletions cut 4 bases from V and 0 bases from J, with 4 bases between. The CDR3 is 14 amino acids. As DNA, the CDR3 is TGCGCCAGCAGCCTTACCTCTGGGGCCAACGTCCTGACTTTC. It is translated as CASSLTSGANVLTF.

In this sample, this clonotype turned up many times. The chain joins TRBV4-1 to TRBJ2-7; TRBD1 matches at 7 bases. CDR3 length equals 13 residues. The V gene's germline CDR1 is MGHRA and CDR2 YSYEKL. Trimming removed 1 base from V and 5 bases from J; junction bases left unmatched: 2. The CDR3, as DNA: TGCGCCAGCAGCCAAGCCGACAGGGACGAGCAGTACTTC. Its protein is CASSQADRDEQYF.

The sample holds many counts of this clonotype. This chain joins TRBV29-1 and TRBJ2-5; D is unclear. The CDR3 is 11 amino acids. Germline CDR1 is SQVTM and CDR2 is ANQGSEA. Trimming removed 7 bases from V and 2 bases from J, with 8 bases in between. Here the CDR3 DNA reads TGCAGCGGATTGGAACAAGAGACCCAGTACTTC. Its protein is CSGLEQETQYF.

The sample holds many counts of this clonotype. This rearrangement joins TRBV29-1 to TRBJ2-7, with 7 bases lining up with TRBD2. CDR1 is SQVTM, CDR2 ANQGSEA, per germline. The CDR3 length is 14 residues. V trimming: 4 bases; J trimming: 0 bases; junction bases outside the gene matches: 6. CDR3 sequence reads: CSVVGGSTSYEQYF. For the CDR3, the DNA is TGCAGCGTTGTTGGCGGGAGCACCTCCTACGAGCAGTACTTC.

This clonotype was detected many times. V is TRBV28 and J is TRBJ2-7, with D perhaps matching TRBD2 (5 bases). Germline V gene data show CDR1 as MDHEN and CDR2 as SYDVKM. V was clipped by 7 bases and J by 3 bases, with 25 bases between them. CDR3 length equals 17 residues. In DNA, the CDR3 is TGTGCCAGCAACGTCCGGGGATGGGGTCTAGTGGACTACGAGCAGTACTTC. This translates into CASNVRGWGLVDYEQYF.

This clonotype was seen repeatedly, ten times or more. The genes are TRBV5-4 and TRBJ2-5, with a possible D match to TRBD2 (6 bases). The length of the CDR3 is 17 residues. V was trimmed by 4 bases and J by 1 base, leaving 20 bases between them. Germline CDR1 reads SGHNT; CDR2 reads YYREEE (reference sequence). CDR3 sequence reads: CASSPGEAPNSQETQYF. The CDR3 DNA sequence: TGTGCCAGCAGCCCCGGGGAGGCACCGAACAGCCAAGAGACCCAGTACTTC.

This clonotype occurred many times. The V gene is TRBV5-1, the J gene TRBJ2-3; D uncertain. Trimming pared 1 base from V and 0 bases from J, leaving 6 bases between. The V gene's germline CDR1 is SGHRS and CDR2 YFSETQ. The CDR3 is 14 residues long. The CDR3 loop is CASSLSSSTDTQYF. The CDR3 DNA reads TGCGCCAGCAGCTTGAGCTCTAGCACAGATACGCAGTATTTT.

This clonotype has a handful of counts. The chain couples TRBV18 to TRBJ2-6; D gene uncertain. The CDR3 runs to 17 residues. The ends were cut back, 1 base at V and 0 bases at J, with 10 bases in the middle. From germline, CDR1 is KGHSH and CDR2 LQKENI. The CDR3 loop is CASSPLDLYSGANVLTF. Here the CDR3 DNA reads TGTGCCAGCTCACCACTTGACCTATACTCTGGGGCCAACGTCCTGACTTTC.

Ten or more counts support this clonotype. The V gene is TRBV25-1, the J gene TRBJ2-1; maybe TRBD2 (6 bases). CDR1 is MGHDK and CDR2 is SYGVNS in the germline V gene. Trimming stripped 3 bases from V and 0 bases from J, with 12 bases between. This CDR3 has 16 amino acids. The DNA for the CDR3 is TGTGCCAGCAGTGAGGCTGGCGGGAACTCCTACAATGAGCAGTTCTTC. Translating gives CASSEAGGNSYNEQFF.

This clonotype was found many times. The chain joins TRBV9 to TRBJ2-1, with a weak D call TRBD2 (6 bases). V was cut by 0 bases and J by 9 bases, with 19 bases left in between. Germline values: CDR1 SGDLS, CDR2 YYNGEE. The CDR3 extends over 16 amino acids. CDR3 bases: TGTGCCAGCAGCGTAGACGTAGGGCGTAGCGGTCGTGAGCAGTTCTTC. This codes for CASSVDVGRSGREQFF.

This clonotype appeared many times. V and J are TRBV13 and TRBJ2-5, with no clear D. The CDR3 covers 14 residues. Deletions cut 5 bases from V and 1 base from J, with 11 bases between. Germline lookup yields CDR1 PRHDT and CDR2 FYEKMQ (reference sequence). The CDR3 is CASSPDAFQETQYF. CDR3 coding DNA: TGTGCCAGCAGCCCGGATGCATTCCAAGAGACCCAGTACTTC.

This clonotype was observed many times. The chain couples TRBV5-1 to TRBJ2-2; 8 bases agree with TRBD1. There are 15 residues in the CDR3. V dropped 1 base and J dropped 6; count of bases not matched to a gene: 5. Germline-derived CDR1 and CDR2 are SGHRS and YFSETQ. The chain's CDR3 is CASSLRQGASGELFF. The CDR3 nucleotides are TGCGCCAGCAGCTTGAGGCAGGGGGCGTCCGGGGAGCTGTTTTTT.

There are many counts of this clonotype. The chain joins TRBV6-1 to TRBJ2-7, with D perhaps matching TRBD1 or TRBD2 (6 bases each). Germline CDR1 and CDR2: MNHNS and SASEGT. The CDR3 has 12 amino acids. The V and J ends lost 6 bases and 7 bases respectively, with 13 bases between them. DNA of the CDR3: TGTGCCAGCAGGGCCGGGGGCAGGGAGCAGTACTTC. The encoded protein is CASRAGGREQYF.

This clonotype was seen many times. The chain carries TRBV12-3 or TRBV12-4 and TRBJ2-3; TRBD1 matches at 7 bases. This CDR3 spans 16 amino acids. V was clipped by 3 bases and J by 0 bases; unmatched bases: 6. DNA for the CDR3: TGTGCCAGCAGTTTTAGACAGGGTGCCAGCACAGATACGCAGTATTTT. As protein: CASSFRQGASTDTQYF.

This clonotype was recorded at least ten times. The chain is built from TRBV20-1 and TRBJ2-5, with TRBD2 matching 10 bases. CDR1 and CDR2 (germline): DFQATT, SNEGSKA (reference sequence). The length of the CDR3 is 15 residues. Trimming took 0 bases from V and 5 from J; bases not matched to a gene: 6. DNA of the CDR3: TGCAGTGCTAGAGACCTGACTAGCGGGCTGGAGACCCAGTACTTC. The encoded protein is CSARDLTSGLETQYF.

This clonotype was recorded many times. The V gene is TRBV5-1, the J gene TRBJ2-1, with D maybe TRBD2 (7 bases). The CDR3 totals 14 residues. Between the trimmed V and J ends, which lost 7 bases and 4 bases, there was a span of 15 bases. Germline CDR1 and CDR2: SGHRS and YFSETQ. The CDR3 region has the DNA TGCGCCAGCGGGGGCGGGAGTTTTTACAATGAGCAGTTCTTC. Translating gives CASGGGSFYNEQFF.

In its sample, this clonotype was seen many times. This rearrangement joins TRBV6-5 to TRBJ2-7; the match to TRBD2 covers 9 bases. The CDR3 has 13 residues. From germline, CDR1 is MNHEY and CDR2 SVGAGI. V lost 6 bases to trimming and J lost 7 bases; unmatched junction nucleotides: 7. The chain's CDR3 is CASSRLAGWEQYF. In DNA, the CDR3 is TGTGCCAGCAGCCGGCTAGCGGGATGGGAGCAGTACTTC.

This clonotype was seen repeatedly, ten times or more. CDR3 in DNA: TGTGCCAGCAGTTTAGTCATTCTTGACAATGAGCAGTTCTTC. Translated, it gives CASSLVILDNEQFF. The chain is built from TRBV12-3 or TRBV12-4 and TRBJ2-1; D gene ambiguous. CDR3 length: 14 residues. V lost 1 base, J lost 5 bases, and 9 bases lay in between.

By frequency in the sample, this clonotype is large. V is TRBV27 and J is TRBJ2-3, with D perhaps TRBD2 (5 bases). Between the trimmed V and J ends, which lost 1 base and 6 bases, there was a span of 14 bases. The CDR3 is 15 amino acids. Germline loops: CDR1 MNHEY, CDR2 SMNVEV (reference sequence). CDR3 protein: CASSLYGILSDTQYF. The CDR3, as DNA: TGTGCCAGCAGTTTATACGGGATTCTCTCTGATACGCAGTATTTT.